The rows below give T cell receptor beta chains drawn from one sample of a study of blood T cells in healthy people across ages. TCRdb fed the 5' RACE reads into MiXCR, producing one record per CDR3 protein. The sample lists about 1,600,000 distinct CDR3 sequences; roughly 45% were seen once. Sequencing was performed on blood. The receptor source for this set is a woman aged 18-29 years in good health. CDR3s leave out the opening cysteine and the closing phenylalanine or tryptophan.

j_gene: TRBJ1-1
v_gene: TRBV6-2/TRBV6-3
CDR3aa: ASSYSPPGGGMNTEAF

j_gene: TRBJ1-2
v_gene: TRBV13
CDR3aa: ASSKRKTPNYGYT

j_gene: TRBJ2-2
v_gene: TRBV29-1
CDR3aa: SVRTSGSTGELF

j_gene: TRBJ1-1
v_gene: TRBV29-1
CDR3aa: SVEDDSGAGAF

j_gene: TRBJ2-1
v_gene: TRBV15
CDR3aa: ATSRGWDRETQF

j_gene: TRBJ2-1
v_gene: TRBV20-1
CDR3aa: SARAPGGPNYNEQF

j_gene: TRBJ1-1
v_gene: TRBV7-3
CDR3aa: ASSKGQGDTEAF

j_gene: NA
v_gene: TRBV10-3
CDR3aa: AISAQGLNEQY

j_gene: TRBJ1-1
v_gene: TRBV9
CDR3aa: ASSPGGVTNTEAF

j_gene: TRBJ1-2
v_gene: TRBV29-1
CDR3aa: SVGDRTRDGYT

j_gene: TRBJ1-2
v_gene: TRBV5-1
CDR3aa: ASSFTGGDYGYT

j_gene: TRBJ2-1
v_gene: TRBV11-2
CDR3aa: ASSSLKLTGQGSF

j_gene: TRBJ1-1
v_gene: TRBV7-9
CDR3aa: ASRRSEGLMNTEAF

j_gene: TRBJ1-5
v_gene: TRBV20-1
CDR3aa: SGWDRANQPQH

j_gene: TRBJ2-7
v_gene: TRBV7-8
CDR3aa: ASSLQQSFYEQY

j_gene: TRBJ2-1
v_gene: TRBV5-1
CDR3aa: ASSVDQRASSYNEQF

j_gene: TRBJ2-1
v_gene: TRBV3-1
CDR3aa: ASSTNGGTPEQF

j_gene: TRBJ2-1
v_gene: TRBV11-2
CDR3aa: ASSSRDFDNEQF

j_gene: TRBJ2-5
v_gene: TRBV7-2
CDR3aa: ASSLRWGRSGQETQY

j_gene: TRBJ1-6
v_gene: TRBV7-6
CDR3aa: ASSLEYQGSPLH

j_gene: NA
v_gene: TRBV5-5
CDR3aa: ASSLLTSGRPYEQY

j_gene: TRBJ2-7
v_gene: TRBV11-2
CDR3aa: ASSPDNRGHYEQY

j_gene: NA
v_gene: TRBV5-1
CDR3aa: ASGLYADEQY

j_gene: TRBJ1-2
v_gene: TRBV7-9
CDR3aa: ASIPGDSNGYT

j_gene: TRBJ2-1
v_gene: TRBV5-1
CDR3aa: ASSPEVSYNEQF

j_gene: TRBJ2-7
v_gene: TRBV7-9
CDR3aa: ASRMTGLNHPYNEQY

j_gene: TRBJ2-3
v_gene: TRBV12-5
CDR3aa: ASGAGPPGATDTQY

j_gene: TRBJ2-4
v_gene: TRBV6-1
CDR3aa: ASAAVAKNIQY

j_gene: TRBJ1-2
v_gene: TRBV3-1
CDR3aa: ASSQEGRTGDNHGYT